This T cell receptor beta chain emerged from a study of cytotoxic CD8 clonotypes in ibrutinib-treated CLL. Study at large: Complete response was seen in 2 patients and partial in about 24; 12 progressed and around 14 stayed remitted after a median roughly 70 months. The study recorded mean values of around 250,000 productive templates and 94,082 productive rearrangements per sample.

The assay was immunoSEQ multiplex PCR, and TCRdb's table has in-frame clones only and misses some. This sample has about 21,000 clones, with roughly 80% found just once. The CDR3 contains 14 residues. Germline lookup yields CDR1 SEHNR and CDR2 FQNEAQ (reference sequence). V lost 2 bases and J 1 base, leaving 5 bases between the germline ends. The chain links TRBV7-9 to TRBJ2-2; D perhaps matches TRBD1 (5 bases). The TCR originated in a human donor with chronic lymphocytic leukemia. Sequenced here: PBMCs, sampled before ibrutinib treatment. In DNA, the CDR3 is TGTGCCAGCAGCTTAACAGGGAACACCGGGGAGCTGTTTTTT. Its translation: CASSLTGNTGELFF.